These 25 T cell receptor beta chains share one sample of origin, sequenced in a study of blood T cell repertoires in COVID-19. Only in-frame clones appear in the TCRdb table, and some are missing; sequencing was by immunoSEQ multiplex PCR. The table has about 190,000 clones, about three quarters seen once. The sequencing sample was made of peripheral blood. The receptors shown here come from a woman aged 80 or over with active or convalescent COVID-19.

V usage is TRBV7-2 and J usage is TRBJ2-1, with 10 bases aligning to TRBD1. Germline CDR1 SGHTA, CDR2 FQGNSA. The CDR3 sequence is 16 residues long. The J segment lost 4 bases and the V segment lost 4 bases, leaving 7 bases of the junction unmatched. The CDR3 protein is CASSYPGQGSYNEQFF. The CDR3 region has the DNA TGTGCCAGCAGCTATCCGGGACAGGGGTCTTACAATGAGCAGTTCTTC.

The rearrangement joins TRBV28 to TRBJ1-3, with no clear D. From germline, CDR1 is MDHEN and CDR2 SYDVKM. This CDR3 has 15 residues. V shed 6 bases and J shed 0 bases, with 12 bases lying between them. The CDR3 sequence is CASSLLLYSGNTIYF. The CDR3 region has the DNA TGTGCCAGCAGCCTACTATTATACTCTGGAAACACCATATATTTT.

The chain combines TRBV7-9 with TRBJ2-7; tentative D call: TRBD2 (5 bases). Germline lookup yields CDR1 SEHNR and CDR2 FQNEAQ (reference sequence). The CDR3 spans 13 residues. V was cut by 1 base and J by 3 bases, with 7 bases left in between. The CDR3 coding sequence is TGTGCCAGCAGCTTAGTTGGAGGCTACGAGCAGTACTTC. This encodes CASSLVGGYEQYF.

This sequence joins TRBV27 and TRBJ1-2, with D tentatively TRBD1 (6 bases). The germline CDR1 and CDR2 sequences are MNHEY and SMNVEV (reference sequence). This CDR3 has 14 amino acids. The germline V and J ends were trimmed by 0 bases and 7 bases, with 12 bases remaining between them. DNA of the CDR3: TGTGCCAGCAGTTTATCTCGCAGAGGGGGTGGCTACACCTTC. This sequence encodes CASSLSRRGGGYTF.

The CDR3 DNA follows: TGCGCCAGCAGCCAAGATAGCGGGGGGGCGCCGGGGACCCAGTACTTC. Translated: CASSQDSGGAPGTQYF. This chain joins TRBV4-3 and TRBJ2-5; 11 nucleotides align to TRBD2. This CDR3 is built from 16 residues. Germline loops: CDR1 LGHNA, CDR2 YSLEER. V trimming: 0 bases; J trimming: 7 bases; junction bases outside the gene matches: 7.

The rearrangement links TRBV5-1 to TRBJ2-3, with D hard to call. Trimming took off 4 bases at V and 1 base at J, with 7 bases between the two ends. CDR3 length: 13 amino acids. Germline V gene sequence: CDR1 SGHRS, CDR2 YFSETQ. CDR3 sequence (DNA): TGCGCCAGCAGCACAGCCGGCACAGATACGCAGTATTTT. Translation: CASSTAGTDTQYF.

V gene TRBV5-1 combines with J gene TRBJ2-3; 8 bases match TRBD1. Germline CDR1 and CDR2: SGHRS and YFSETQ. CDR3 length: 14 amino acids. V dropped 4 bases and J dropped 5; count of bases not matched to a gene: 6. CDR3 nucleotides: TGCGCCAGCAGCCCCGGACAGGGTCAAGATACGCAGTATTTT. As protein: CASSPGQGQDTQYF.

The CDR3 DNA reads TGCGCCAGCAGCTTGGTTTCCGGAGCTAGCACAGATACGCAGTATTTT. The encoded protein is CASSLVSGASTDTQYF. The J gene is TRBJ2-3, the V gene TRBV5-1, with D unresolved. Germline CDR1 and CDR2: SGHRS and YFSETQ. Trimming removed 0 bases from V and 0 bases from J, with 11 bases in between. CDR3 size: 16 residues.

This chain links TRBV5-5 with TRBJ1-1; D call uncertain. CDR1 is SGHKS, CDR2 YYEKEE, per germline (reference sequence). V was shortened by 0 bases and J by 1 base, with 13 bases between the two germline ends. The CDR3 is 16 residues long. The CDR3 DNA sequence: TGTGCCAGCAGCTTGGGGGCTTGGGCAGCGAACACTGAAGCTTTCTTT. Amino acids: CASSLGAWAANTEAFF.

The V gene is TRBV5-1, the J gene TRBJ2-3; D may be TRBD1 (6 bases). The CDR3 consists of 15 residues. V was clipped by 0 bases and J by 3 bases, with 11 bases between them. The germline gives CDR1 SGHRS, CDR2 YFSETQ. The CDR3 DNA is TGCGCCAGCAGCTTGGGGACAGTGGGTACAGATACGCAGTATTTT. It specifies CASSLGTVGTDTQYF.

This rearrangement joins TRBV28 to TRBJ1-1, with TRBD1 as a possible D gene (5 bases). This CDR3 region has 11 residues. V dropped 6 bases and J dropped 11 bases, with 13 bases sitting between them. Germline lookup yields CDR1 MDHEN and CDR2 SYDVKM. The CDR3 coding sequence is TGTGCCAGCAGGGGGCCTTTCGGGGCTTTCTTT. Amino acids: CASRGPFGAFF.

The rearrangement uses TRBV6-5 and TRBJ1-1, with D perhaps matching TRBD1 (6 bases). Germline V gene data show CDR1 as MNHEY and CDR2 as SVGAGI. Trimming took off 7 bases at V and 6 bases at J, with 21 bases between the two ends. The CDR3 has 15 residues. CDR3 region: CASNPWAGGSPEAFF. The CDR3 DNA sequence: TGTGCCAGCAACCCCTGGGCGGGGGGCTCGCCTGAAGCTTTCTTT.

The CDR3 coding sequence is TGTGCCAGCTCAGGACAGAACTATGGCTACACCTTC. Protein product: CASSGQNYGYTF. J is TRBJ1-2 and V is TRBV18; perhaps TRBD1 as D (6 bases). There are 12 residues in the CDR3. Germline V gives CDR1 KGHSH, CDR2 LQKENI. Deletions cut 5 bases from V and 2 bases from J, with 6 bases between.

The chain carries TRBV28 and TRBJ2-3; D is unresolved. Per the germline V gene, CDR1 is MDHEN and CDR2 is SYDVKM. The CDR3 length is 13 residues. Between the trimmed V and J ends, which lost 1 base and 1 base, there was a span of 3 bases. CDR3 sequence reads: CASSLLGTDTQYF. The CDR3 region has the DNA TGTGCCAGCAGTTTATTAGGCACAGATACGCAGTATTTT. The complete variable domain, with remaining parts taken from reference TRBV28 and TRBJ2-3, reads DVKVTQSSRYLVKRTGEKVFLECVQDMDHENMFWYRQDPGLGLRLIYFSYDVKMKEKGDIPEGYSVSREKKERFSLILESASTNQTSMYLCASSLLGTDTQYFGPGTRLTVL.

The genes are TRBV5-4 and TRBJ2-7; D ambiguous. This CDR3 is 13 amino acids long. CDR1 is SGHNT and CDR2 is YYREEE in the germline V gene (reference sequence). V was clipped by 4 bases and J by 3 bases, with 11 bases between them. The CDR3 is CASSRRLDYEQYF. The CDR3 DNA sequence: TGTGCCAGCAGCCGCCGACTCGACTACGAGCAGTACTTC.

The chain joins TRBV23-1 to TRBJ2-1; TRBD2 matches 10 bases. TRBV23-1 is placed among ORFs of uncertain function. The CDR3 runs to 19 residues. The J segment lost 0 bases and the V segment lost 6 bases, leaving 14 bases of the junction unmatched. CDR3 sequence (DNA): TGCGCCAGCAGCGCCCGGGCTAGCGGGGGTGAGAGCTCCTACAATGAGCAGTTCTTC. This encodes CASSARASGGESSYNEQFF.

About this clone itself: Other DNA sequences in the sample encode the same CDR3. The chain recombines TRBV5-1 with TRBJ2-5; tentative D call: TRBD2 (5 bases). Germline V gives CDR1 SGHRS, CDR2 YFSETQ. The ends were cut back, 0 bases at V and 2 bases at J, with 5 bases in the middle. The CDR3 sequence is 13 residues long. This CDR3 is CASSLGLQETQYF. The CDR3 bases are TGCGCCAGCAGCTTGGGACTACAAGAGACCCAGTACTTC.

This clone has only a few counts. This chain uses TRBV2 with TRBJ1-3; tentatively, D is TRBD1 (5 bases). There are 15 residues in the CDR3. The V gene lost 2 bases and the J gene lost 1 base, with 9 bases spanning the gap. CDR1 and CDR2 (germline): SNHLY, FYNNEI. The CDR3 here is CASSEQGSSGNTIYF. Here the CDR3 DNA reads TGTGCCAGCAGTGAACAGGGCAGTTCTGGAAACACCATATATTTT.

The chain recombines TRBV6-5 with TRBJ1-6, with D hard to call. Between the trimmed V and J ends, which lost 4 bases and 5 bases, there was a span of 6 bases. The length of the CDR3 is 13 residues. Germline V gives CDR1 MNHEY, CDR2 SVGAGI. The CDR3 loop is CASSSKHNSPLHF. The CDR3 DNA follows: TGTGCCAGCAGTTCAAAGCATAATTCACCCCTCCACTTT.

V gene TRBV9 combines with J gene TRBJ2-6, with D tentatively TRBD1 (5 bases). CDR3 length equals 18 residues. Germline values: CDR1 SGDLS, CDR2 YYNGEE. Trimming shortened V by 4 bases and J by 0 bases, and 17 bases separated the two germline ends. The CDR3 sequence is CASSPKGITTSGANVLTF. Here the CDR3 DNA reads TGTGCCAGCAGCCCTAAGGGGATTACTACCTCTGGGGCCAACGTCCTGACTTTC.

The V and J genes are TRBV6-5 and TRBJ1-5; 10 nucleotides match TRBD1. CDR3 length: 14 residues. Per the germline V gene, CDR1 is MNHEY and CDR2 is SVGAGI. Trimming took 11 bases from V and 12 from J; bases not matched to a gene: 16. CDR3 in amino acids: CALEKWQWDRGQHF. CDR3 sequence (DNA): TGTGCCCTCGAAAAATGGCAATGGGACAGGGGCCAGCATTTT.

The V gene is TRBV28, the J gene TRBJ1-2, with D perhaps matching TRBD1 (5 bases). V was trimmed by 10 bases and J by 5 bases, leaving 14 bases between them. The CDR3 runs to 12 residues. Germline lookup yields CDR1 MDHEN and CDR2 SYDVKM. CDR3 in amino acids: CATRGIRYGYTF. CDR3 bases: TGTGCCACCCGGGGGATAAGGTATGGCTACACCTTC.

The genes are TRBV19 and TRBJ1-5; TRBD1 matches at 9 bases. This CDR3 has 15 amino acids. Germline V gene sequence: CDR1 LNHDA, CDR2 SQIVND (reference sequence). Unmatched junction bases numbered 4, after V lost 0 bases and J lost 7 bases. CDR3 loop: CASSIDQGTGQPQHF. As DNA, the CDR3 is TGTGCCAGTAGTATAGATCAGGGGACAGGGCAGCCCCAGCATTTT. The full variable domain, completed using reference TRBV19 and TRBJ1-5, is DGGITQSPKYLFRKEGQNVTLSCEQNLNHDAMYWYRQDPGQGLRLIYYSQIVNDFQKGDIAEGYSVSREKKESFPLTVTSAQKNPTAFYLCASSIDQGTGQPQHFGDGTRLSIL.

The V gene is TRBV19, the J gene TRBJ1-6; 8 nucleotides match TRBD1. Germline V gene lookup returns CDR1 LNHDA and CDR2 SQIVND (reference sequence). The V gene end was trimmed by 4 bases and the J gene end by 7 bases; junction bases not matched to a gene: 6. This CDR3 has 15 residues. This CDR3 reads CASSRGQGPNSPLHF. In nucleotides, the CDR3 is TGTGCCAGTAGTAGAGGACAGGGACCAAATTCACCCCTCCACTTT. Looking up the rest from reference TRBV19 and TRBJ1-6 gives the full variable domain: DGGITQSPKYLFRKEGQNVTLSCEQNLNHDAMYWYRQDPGQGLRLIYYSQIVNDFQKGDIAEGYSVSREKKESFPLTVTSAQKNPTAFYLCASSRGQGPNSPLHFGNGTRLTVT.

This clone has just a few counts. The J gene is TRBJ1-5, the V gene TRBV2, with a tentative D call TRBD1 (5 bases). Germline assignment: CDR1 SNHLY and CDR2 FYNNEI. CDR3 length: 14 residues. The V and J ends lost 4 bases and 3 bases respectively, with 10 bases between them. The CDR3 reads CASSGQYLNQPQHF. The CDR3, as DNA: TGTGCCAGCAGTGGACAGTACCTCAATCAGCCCCAGCATTTT.